These T cell receptor beta chains were read from a single sample in a study of CD8+CD57+ T cells in acquired aplastic anemia. TCRdb reprocessed the reads via MiXCR and lists one record per CDR3 protein. The table lists about 170,000 distinct CDR3 sequences, roughly 40% of them singletons. The sequencing sample was made of sorted CD4+, CD8+, or CD8+CD57+ T cells (not recorded which) from PBMCs. Receptor source: a human donor in good health. CDR3s include the opening cysteine and the closing phenylalanine or tryptophan. D genes are given only for firm matches. Clone size is stated in some rows and not others, as once, few, many or a class when expanded.

j_call | v_call | d_call | cdr3_length | clone_size | cdr3_aa | cdr3_nt
TRBJ2-3 | TRBV2 | NA | 14 | NA | CASNLPGVEDTQYF | TGTGCCAGCAACCTCCCGGGAGTTGAAGATACGCAGTATTTT
TRBJ1-6 | TRBV12-3/TRBV12-4 | NA | 14 | NA | CASSWRAGNSPLHF | TGTGCCAGCAGCTGGAGAGCGGGTAATTCACCCCTCCACTTT
TRBJ1-2 | TRBV20-1 | NA | 13 | many | CSALAPWSYGYTF | TGCAGTGCCCTCGCTCCTTGGAGCTATGGCTACACCTTC
TRBJ2-7 | TRBV18 | NA | 14 | many | CASSPPGLAYEQYF | TGTGCCAGCTCACCCCCGGGACTGGCCTACGAGCAGTACTTC
TRBJ1-6 | TRBV12-3/TRBV12-4 | NA | 15 | many | CASSLFSAGNSPLHF | TGTGCCAGCAGTTTGTTCTCGGCAGGGAATTCACCCCTCCACTTT
TRBJ2-2 | TRBV10-3 | TRBD2 | 16 | NA | CAISDEAGANTGELFF | TGTGCCATCAGTGATGAAGCGGGAGCTAATACCGGGGAGCTGTTTTTT
TRBJ1-1 | TRBV12-3/TRBV12-4 | NA | 14 | many | CASSSYRQDTEAFF | TGTGCCAGCAGTTCCTACCGACAGGACACTGAAGCTTTCTTT
TRBJ2-1 | TRBV24-1 | NA | 16 | few | CATSDLQGGSYNEQFF | TGTGCCACCAGTGATTTGCAGGGGGGCTCCTACAATGAGCAGTTCTTC
TRBJ1-1 | TRBV6-5 | NA | 14 | NA | CASSYSTGTTEAFF | TGTGCCAGCAGTTACTCGACCGGGACCACTGAAGCTTTCTTT
TRBJ2-1 | TRBV20-1 | NA | 11 | NA | CSARGDNEQFF | TGCAGTGCGAGAGGTGACAATGAGCAGTTCTTC
TRBJ2-1 | TRBV29-1 | TRBD1 | 14 | NA | CSSRTGDDFNEQFF | TGCAGCTCACGGACAGGGGACGATTTCAATGAGCAGTTCTTC
TRBJ2-1 | TRBV12-5 | NA | 13 | many | CASGLPYRGGEFF | TGTGCTAGTGGTTTGCCGTACAGGGGAGGGGAGTTCTTC
TRBJ1-4 | TRBV12-3/TRBV12-4 | NA | 14 | many | CASGEGDFGGKLFF | TGTGCCAGCGGCGAAGGGGATTTCGGCGGAAAACTGTTTTTT
TRBJ2-5 | TRBV9 | NA | 15 | many | CASSVATQIQETQYF | TGTGCCAGCAGCGTAGCTACCCAGATCCAAGAGACCCAGTACTTC
TRBJ2-7 | TRBV7-6 | TRBD1 | 15 | NA | CASSLGQGVAHEQYF | TGTGCCAGCAGCTTAGGCCAGGGGGTAGCCCACGAGCAGTACTTC
TRBJ2-5 | TRBV20-1 | NA | 14 | many | CSARRAGAAETQYF | TGCAGTGCTAGAAGGGCGGGGGCGGCAGAGACCCAGTACTTC
TRBJ2-5 | TRBV5-1 | NA | 14 | many | CASSLASSQETQYF | TGCGCCAGCAGCTTGGCCAGTTCCCAAGAGACCCAGTACTTC
TRBJ1-6 | TRBV9 | TRBD1 | 16 | once | CASSVGPDRSLSPLHF | TGTGCCAGCAGCGTAGGGCCGGACAGGTCCCTTTCACCCCTCCACTTT
TRBJ2-6 | TRBV30 | NA | 20 | NA | CAWSRFSARVPDSGANVLTF | TGTGCCTGGAGCCGTTTCTCGGCCAGGGTCCCAGACTCTGGGGCCAACGTCCTGACTTTC
TRBJ2-1 | TRBV6-2/TRBV6-3 | TRBD2 | 13 | few | CASSLAGGREQFF | TGTGCCAGCAGTTTAGCGGGAGGGCGGGAGCAGTTCTTC
TRBJ2-7 | TRBV7-8 | NA | 15 | few | CASSYLRDTSYEQYF | TGTGCCAGCAGCTACCTCCGGGACACGTCCTACGAGCAGTACTTC
TRBJ2-3 | TRBV15 | NA | 12 | many | CATSRDAGQGLF | TGTGCCACCAGCAGAGATGCAGGGCAAGGGCTTTTT
TRBJ2-3 | TRBV5-1 | NA | 15 | many | CASSLEGGKADTQYF | TGCGCCAGCAGCTTGGAGGGGGGTAAAGCAGATACGCAGTATTTT
TRBJ2-3 | TRBV20-1 | NA | 15 | NA | CSARDLSKSTDTQYF | TGCAGTGCTAGAGACCTCTCAAAAAGCACAGATACGCAGTATTTT
TRBJ1-1 | TRBV5-1 | NA | 14 | NA | CASSLGGRGTEAFF | TGCGCCAGCAGCTTGGGAGGCAGGGGCACTGAAGCTTTCTTT
TRBJ2-1 | TRBV5-5 | NA | 14 | many | CASSDPGRINEQFF | TGTGCCAGCAGCGATCCGGGACGGATCAATGAGCAGTTCTTC
TRBJ1-1 | TRBV14 | NA | 13 | many | CASSLWQNTEAFF | TGTGCCAGCAGCCTTTGGCAGAACACTGAAGCTTTCTTT
TRBJ2-3 | TRBV4-2 | TRBD2 | 16 | many | CASSGKSGSARDTQYF | TGTGCCAGCAGCGGCAAAAGCGGGAGCGCTAGAGATACGCAGTATTTT
TRBJ2-7 | TRBV7-2 | TRBD2 | 16 | many | CASSLRAGGSRYEQYF | TGTGCCAGCAGCTTACGTGCGGGGGGCTCTCGGTACGAGCAGTACTTC
TRBJ1-2 | TRBV4-3 | NA | 16 | NA | CASSQVGRGLRDGYTF | TGCGCCAGCAGCCAAGTTGGAAGGGGGTTGAGGGATGGCTACACCTTC
TRBJ2-7 | TRBV29-1 | NA | 9 | few | CRGGYEQYF | TGCAGAGGAGGCTACGAGCAGTACTTC
TRBJ2-3 | TRBV20-1 | NA | 13 | NA | CSAVRDSQDTQYF | TGCAGTGCGGTCCGGGACTCCCAAGATACGCAGTATTTT
TRBJ1-1 | TRBV20-1 | TRBD1 | 16 | NA | CSARDESRGISTEAFF | TGCAGTGCTAGAGATGAGTCCAGGGGGATCTCCACTGAAGCTTTCTTT
TRBJ1-1 | TRBV7-9 | NA | 14 | many | CASSLFINRTEAFF | TGTGCCAGCAGCTTATTCATAAATCGGACTGAAGCTTTCTTT
TRBJ2-5 | TRBV29-1 | NA | 13 | many | CSARGTRGETQYF | TGCAGCGCCCGCGGGACTCGAGGGGAGACCCAGTACTTC
TRBJ1-1 | TRBV29-1 | TRBD1 | 16 | many | CSTTSDRTSMNTEAFF | TGCAGCACAACCTCGGACAGGACGTCGATGAACACTGAAGCTTTCTTT
TRBJ1-1 | TRBV20-1 | NA | 12 | many | CSAPRGNTEAFF | TGCAGTGCGCCCAGGGGGAACACTGAAGCTTTCTTT
TRBJ2-5 | TRBV11-3 | TRBD1 | 13 | many | CASSQGQKETQYF | TGTGCCAGCAGCCAGGGACAGAAAGAGACCCAGTACTTC
TRBJ1-1 | TRBV10-2 | NA | 13 | NA | CASNPSREGEAFF | TGCGCCAGCAATCCCTCCCGGGAAGGAGAAGCTTTCTTT
TRBJ2-1 | TRBV9 | NA | 12 | NA | CASSVGNNEQLF | TGTGCCAGCAGCGTAGGTAACAATGAGCAGTTATTC
TRBJ1-5 | TRBV24-1 | NA | 13 | once | CATSDHPNQPQHF | TGTGCCACCAGTGATCACCCAAATCAGCCCCAGCATTTT
TRBJ2-7 | TRBV9 | TRBD1 | 14 | many | CACSVDGDSSKQYF | TGTGCCTGCAGCGTAGACGGGGACAGTTCTAAGCAGTACTTC
TRBJ2-2 | TRBV6-2/TRBV6-3 | TRBD1 | 19 | NA | CASSYRGIPGTGNTGELFF | TGTGCCAGCAGTTACAGAGGTATCCCCGGGACAGGGAACACCGGGGAGCTGTTTTTT
TRBJ2-3 | TRBV7-2 | NA | 17 | many | CASSLGSAGPSTDTQYF | TGTGCCAGCAGCTTAGGGTCGGCGGGGCCTAGCACAGATACGCAGTATTTT
TRBJ2-3 | TRBV11-1 | TRBD2 | 18 | many | CASRSGPSGSYGTDTQYF | TGTGCCAGCAGATCTGGGCCTAGCGGGAGTTATGGCACAGATACGCAGTATTTT
TRBJ1-1 | TRBV7-7 | NA | 10 | NA | CASSLVEAFF | TGTGCCAGCAGCTTAGTTGAAGCTTTCTTT